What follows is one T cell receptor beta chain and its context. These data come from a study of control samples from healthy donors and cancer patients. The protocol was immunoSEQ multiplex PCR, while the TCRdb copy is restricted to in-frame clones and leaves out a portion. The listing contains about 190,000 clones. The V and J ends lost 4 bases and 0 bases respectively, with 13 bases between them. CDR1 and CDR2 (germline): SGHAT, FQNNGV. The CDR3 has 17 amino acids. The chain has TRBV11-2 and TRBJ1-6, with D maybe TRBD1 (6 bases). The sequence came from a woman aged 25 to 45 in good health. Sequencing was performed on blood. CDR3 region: CASSSPRGSSYNSPLHF. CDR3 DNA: TGTGCCAGCAGCTCCCCCAGGGGAAGCTCCTATAATTCACCCCTCCACTTT.